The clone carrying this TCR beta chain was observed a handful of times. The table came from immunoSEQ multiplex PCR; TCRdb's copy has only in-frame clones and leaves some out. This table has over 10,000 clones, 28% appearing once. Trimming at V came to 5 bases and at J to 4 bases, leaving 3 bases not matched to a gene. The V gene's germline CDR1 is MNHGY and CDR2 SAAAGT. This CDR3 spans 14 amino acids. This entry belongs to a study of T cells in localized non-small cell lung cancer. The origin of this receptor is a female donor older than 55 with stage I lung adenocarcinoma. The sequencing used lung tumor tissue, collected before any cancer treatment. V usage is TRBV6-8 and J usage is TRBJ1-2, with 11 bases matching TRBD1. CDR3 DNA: TGTGCCAGCAGTCGGACAGGGGGCGGCTATGGCTACACCTTC. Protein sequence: CASSRTGGGYGYTF.